This paragraph covers one T cell receptor beta chain sequence. Its antigen is not known. The sample is drawn from a study of cytomegalovirus exposure and HLA in healthy donors. Study findings and constraints: Three chains tied to CMV proved CMV antigen-specific in vitro. Earlier analysis looked at TCR beta V segments, and most were productive about 87% or about 30% of the time.

60 Vbeta and 13 Jbeta primers were used in PCR. This table comes from immunoSEQ multiplex PCR, and its TCRdb copy is limited to in-frame clones, with some not included. The table lists roughly 100,000 clones, around 80% of them singletons. In germline, CDR1 is SNHLY, CDR2 FYNNEI. CDR3 length: 15 amino acids. The V gene end was trimmed by 7 bases and the J gene end by 2 bases; junction bases not matched to a gene: 8. Each donor's status was that of a healthy bone marrow donor. The rearrangement joins TRBV2 to TRBJ1-5, with 7 bases identical to TRBD1. The sequencing sample was made of PBMCs. The sequence came from a man between 25 and 39 years old in good health and CMV-seropositive. The CDR3 here is CASTGQVLRNQPQHF. In DNA form, the CDR3 reads TGTGCCAGCACCGGACAGGTACTACGCAATCAGCCCCAGCATTTT.